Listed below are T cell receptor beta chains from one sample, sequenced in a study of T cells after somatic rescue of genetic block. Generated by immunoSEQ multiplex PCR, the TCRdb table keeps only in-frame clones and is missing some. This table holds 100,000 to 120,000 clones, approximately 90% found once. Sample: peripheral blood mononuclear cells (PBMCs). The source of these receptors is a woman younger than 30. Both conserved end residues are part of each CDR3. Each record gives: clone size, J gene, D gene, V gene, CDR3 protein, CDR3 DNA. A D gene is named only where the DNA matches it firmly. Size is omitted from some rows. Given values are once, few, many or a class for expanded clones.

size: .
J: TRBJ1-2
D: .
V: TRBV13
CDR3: CASSFSGNYGYTF
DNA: TGTGCCAGCAGCTTTTCGGGGAACTATGGCTACACCTTC

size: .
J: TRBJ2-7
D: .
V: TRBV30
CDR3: CAWRRGLEQYF
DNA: TGTGCCTGGAGACGAGGTCTCGAGCAGTACTTC

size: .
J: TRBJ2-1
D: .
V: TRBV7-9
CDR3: CASSLEVYYGVDEQFF
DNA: TGTGCCAGCAGCTTAGAGGTCTACTATGGGGTGGATGAGCAGTTCTTC

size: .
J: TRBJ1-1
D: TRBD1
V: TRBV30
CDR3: CAWSVGQVGTEAFF
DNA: TGTGCCTGGAGTGTAGGACAGGTGGGCACTGAAGCTTTCTTT

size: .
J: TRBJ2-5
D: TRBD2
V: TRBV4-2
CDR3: CASSHTGGAGGQETQYF
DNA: TGTGCCAGCAGCCACACCGGGGGAGCGGGGGGACAAGAGACCCAGTACTTC

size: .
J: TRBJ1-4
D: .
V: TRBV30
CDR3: CAWRRSPADEKLFF
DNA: TGTGCCTGGAGGCGTTCCCCGGCCGATGAAAAACTGTTTTTT

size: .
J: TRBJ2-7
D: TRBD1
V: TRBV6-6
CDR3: CASRDRVSYEQYF
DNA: TGTGCCAGCCGGGACAGAGTCTCCTACGAGCAGTACTTC

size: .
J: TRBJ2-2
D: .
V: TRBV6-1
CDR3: CASSLQGNTGELFF
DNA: TGTGCCAGCAGCTTACAGGGGAACACCGGGGAGCTGTTTTTT

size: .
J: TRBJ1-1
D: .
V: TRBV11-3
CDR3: CASSFERGTEAFF
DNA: TGTGCCAGCAGCTTCGAAAGGGGAACTGAAGCTTTCTTT

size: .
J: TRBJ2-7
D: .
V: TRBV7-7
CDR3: CASSSEQGCEQYF
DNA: TGTGCCAGCAGCTCCGAACAGGGCTGCGAGCAGTACTTC

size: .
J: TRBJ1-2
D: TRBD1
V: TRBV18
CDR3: CASSPPGQGNGYTF
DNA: TGTGCCAGCTCACCCCCGGGACAGGGGAATGGCTACACCTTC

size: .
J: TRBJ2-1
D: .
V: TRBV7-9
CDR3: CASRPQGIEGEQFF
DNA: TGTGCCAGCAGGCCACAGGGAATAGAGGGGGAGCAGTTCTTC

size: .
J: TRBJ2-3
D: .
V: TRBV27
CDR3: CASRDYRSTDTQYF
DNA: TGTGCCAGCAGGGACTACCGAAGCACAGATACGCAGTATTTT

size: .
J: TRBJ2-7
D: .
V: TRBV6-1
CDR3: CASSESSEYYEQYF
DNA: TGTGCCAGCAGTGAATCGAGTGAGTACTACGAGCAGTACTTC

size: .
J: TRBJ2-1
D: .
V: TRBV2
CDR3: CASHSEVSYNEQFF
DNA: TGTGCCAGCCACTCCGAGGTTTCCTACAATGAGCAGTTCTTC

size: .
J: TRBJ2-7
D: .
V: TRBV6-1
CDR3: CASSETNRDEQYF
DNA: TGTGCCAGCAGTGAAACGAACAGGGACGAGCAGTACTTC

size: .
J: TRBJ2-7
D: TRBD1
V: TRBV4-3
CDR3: CASSEGTGGSYEQYF
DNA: TGCGCCAGCAGCGAGGGAACAGGGGGGTCCTACGAGCAGTACTTC

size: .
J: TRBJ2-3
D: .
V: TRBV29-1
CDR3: CSVEAVRADTQYF
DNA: TGCAGCGTTGAAGCTGTCCGGGCAGATACGCAGTATTTT

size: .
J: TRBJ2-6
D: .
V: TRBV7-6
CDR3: CASSLGGSGANVLTF
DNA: TGTGCCAGCAGCTTAGGGGGCTCTGGGGCCAACGTCCTGACTTTC

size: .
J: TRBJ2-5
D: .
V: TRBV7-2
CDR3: CASSLIPGASQETQYF
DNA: TGTGCCAGCAGCTTGATACCGGGGGCTTCCCAAGAGACCCAGTACTTC

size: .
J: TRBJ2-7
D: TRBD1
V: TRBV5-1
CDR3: CASSARGGQGFEQYF
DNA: TGCGCCAGCAGCGCCCGCGGGGGACAGGGGTTCGAGCAGTACTTC

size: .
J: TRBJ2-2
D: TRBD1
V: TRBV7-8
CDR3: CASSVRDRSQAGELFF
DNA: TGTGCCAGCAGCGTCCGGGACAGGAGCCAAGCCGGGGAGCTGTTTTTT

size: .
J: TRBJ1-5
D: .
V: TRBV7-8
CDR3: CASSLARWDQNQPQHF
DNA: TGTGCCAGCAGCTTAGCGCGTTGGGACCAGAATCAGCCCCAGCATTTT

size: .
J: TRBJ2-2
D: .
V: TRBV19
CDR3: CASSIRNPGELFF
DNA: TGTGCCAGTAGTATACGGAACCCCGGGGAGCTGTTTTTT

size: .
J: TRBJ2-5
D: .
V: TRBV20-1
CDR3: CSARVGETQYF
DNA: TGCAGTGCTAGGGTCGGGGAGACCCAGTACTTC

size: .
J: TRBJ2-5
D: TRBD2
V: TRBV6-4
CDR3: CASSRLAGDQETQYF
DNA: TGTGCCAGCAGCAGACTAGCGGGCGACCAAGAGACCCAGTACTTC

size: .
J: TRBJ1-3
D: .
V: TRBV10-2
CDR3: CASRESGRGAGNTIYF
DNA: TGCGCCAGCAGGGAGAGCGGTAGGGGCGCTGGAAACACCATATATTTT

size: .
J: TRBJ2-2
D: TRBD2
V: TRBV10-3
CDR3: CAIPLSERGLYTGELFF
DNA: TGTGCCATCCCCCTGAGCGAGCGGGGACTTTACACCGGGGAGCTGTTTTTT

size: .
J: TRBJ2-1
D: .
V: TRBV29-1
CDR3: CSVEGGYNEQFF
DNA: TGCAGCGTTGAGGGTGGCTACAATGAGCAGTTCTTC

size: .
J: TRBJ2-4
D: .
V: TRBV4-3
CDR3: CASSQDWGWRGTKNIQYF
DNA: TGCGCCAGCAGCCAAGATTGGGGATGGCGGGGGACAAAAAACATTCAGTACTTC

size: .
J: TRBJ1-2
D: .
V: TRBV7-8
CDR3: CASSLGVYGYTF
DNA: TGTGCCAGCAGCTTAGGTGTCTATGGCTACACCTTC

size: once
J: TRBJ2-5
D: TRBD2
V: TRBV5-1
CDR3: CASSKGLAGTLQETQYF
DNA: TGCGCCAGCAGCAAAGGACTAGCGGGGACCCTTCAAGAGACCCAGTACTTC

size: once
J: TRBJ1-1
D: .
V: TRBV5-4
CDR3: CASSLAGRGPGEAFF
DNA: TGTGCCAGCAGCTTGGCAGGGCGCGGGCCGGGTGAAGCTTTCTTT

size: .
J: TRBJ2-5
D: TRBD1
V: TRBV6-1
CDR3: CASSERGTGARGETQYF
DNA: TGTGCCAGCAGTGAACGGGGGACAGGGGCCCGCGGGGAGACCCAGTACTTC

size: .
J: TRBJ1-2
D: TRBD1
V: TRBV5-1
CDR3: CASSSADRGLSYGYTF
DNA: TGCGCCAGCAGCTCAGCGGACAGGGGGCTTTCCTATGGCTACACCTTC

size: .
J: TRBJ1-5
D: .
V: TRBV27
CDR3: CATRPVGNQPQHF
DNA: TGTGCCACGAGACCCGTCGGCAATCAGCCCCAGCATTTT

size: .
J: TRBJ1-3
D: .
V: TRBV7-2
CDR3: CASSTRGRSSGNTIYF
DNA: TGTGCCAGCAGCACGCGGGGGCGGAGCTCTGGAAACACCATATATTTT

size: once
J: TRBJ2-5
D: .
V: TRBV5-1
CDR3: CASSFAAGGGQETQYF
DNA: TGCGCCAGCAGCTTTGCCGCAGGGGGAGGCCAAGAGACCCAGTACTTC

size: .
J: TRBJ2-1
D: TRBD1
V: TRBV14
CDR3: CASSATGGGEQFF
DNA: TGTGCCAGCAGCGCGACAGGGGGAGGTGAGCAGTTCTTC

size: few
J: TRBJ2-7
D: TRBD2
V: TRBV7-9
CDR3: CASSRRRTSGEPYEQYF
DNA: TGTGCCAGCAGCCGACGGAGGACTAGCGGAGAACCTTACGAGCAGTACTTC

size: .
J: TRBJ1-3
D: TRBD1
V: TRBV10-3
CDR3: CAIREDRVTGNTIYF
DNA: TGTGCCATCAGGGAGGACAGGGTAACTGGAAACACCATATATTTT

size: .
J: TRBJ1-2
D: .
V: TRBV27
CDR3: CASSDLAGYGYTF
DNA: TGTGCCAGCAGCGACCTAGCAGGCTATGGCTACACCTTC

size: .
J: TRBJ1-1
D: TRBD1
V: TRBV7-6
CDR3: CASSVDRDTEAFF
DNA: TGTGCCAGCAGCGTCGACAGGGACACTGAAGCTTTCTTT

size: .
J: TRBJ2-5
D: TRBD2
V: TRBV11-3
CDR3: CASSLQGTSGVQETQYF
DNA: TGTGCCAGCAGCTTGCAAGGGACTAGCGGGGTACAAGAGACCCAGTACTTC

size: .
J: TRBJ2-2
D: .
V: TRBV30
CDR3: CAWSAGVPTGELFF
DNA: TGTGCCTGGAGTGCCGGAGTCCCAACCGGGGAGCTGTTTTTT

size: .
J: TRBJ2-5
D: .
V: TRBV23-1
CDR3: CASYHWGEETQYF
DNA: TGCGCCAGCTACCACTGGGGGGAAGAGACCCAGTACTTC

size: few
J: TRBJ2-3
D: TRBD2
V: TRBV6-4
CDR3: CASSDGLAGEKDTQYF
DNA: TGTGCCAGCAGTGACGGCCTAGCGGGGGAAAAAGATACGCAGTATTTT

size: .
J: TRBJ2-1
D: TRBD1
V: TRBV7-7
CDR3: CASSSRTGGENEQFF
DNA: TGTGCCAGCAGCTCCAGGACAGGGGGAGAAAATGAGCAGTTCTTC

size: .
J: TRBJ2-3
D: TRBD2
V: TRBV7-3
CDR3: CASSSGLAAPTDTQYF
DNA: TGTGCCAGCAGTTCTGGACTAGCGGCCCCCACAGATACGCAGTATTTT

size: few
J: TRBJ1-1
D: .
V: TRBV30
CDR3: CAWTKGSGAFF
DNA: TGTGCCTGGACCAAAGGATCCGGGGCTTTCTTT

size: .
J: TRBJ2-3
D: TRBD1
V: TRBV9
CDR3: CASSVSDRGVDTQYF
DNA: TGTGCCAGCAGCGTTAGTGACAGGGGGGTAGATACGCAGTATTTT

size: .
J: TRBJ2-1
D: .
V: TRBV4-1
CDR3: CASSQDWRGGSSYNEQFF
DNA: TGCGCCAGCAGCCAAGATTGGCGCGGGGGCAGCTCCTACAATGAGCAGTTCTTC

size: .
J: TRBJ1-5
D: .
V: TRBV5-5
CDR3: CASGTDSQNQPQHF
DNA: TGTGCCAGCGGGACGGACAGTCAGAATCAGCCCCAGCATTTT

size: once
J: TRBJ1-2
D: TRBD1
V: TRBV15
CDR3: CATSTRTGSYGYTF
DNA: TGTGCCACCAGCACTCGGACAGGGAGCTATGGCTACACCTTC

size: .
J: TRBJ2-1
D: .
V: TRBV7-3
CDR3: CASSLGMENEQFF
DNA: TGTGCCAGCAGCTTAGGTATGGAAAATGAGCAGTTCTTC

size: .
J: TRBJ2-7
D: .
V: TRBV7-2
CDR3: CASSDGRVLLYEQYF
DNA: TGTGCCAGCAGCGATGGGCGGGTCCTCCTCTACGAGCAGTACTTC

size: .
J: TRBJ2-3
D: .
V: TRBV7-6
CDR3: CASSSGGSTDTQYF
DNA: TGTGCCAGCAGCTCCGGGGGAAGCACAGATACGCAGTATTTT

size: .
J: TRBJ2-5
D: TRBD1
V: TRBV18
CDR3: CASSPLGQLKETQYF
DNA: TGTGCCAGCTCACCTTTGGGACAGTTGAAAGAGACCCAGTACTTC